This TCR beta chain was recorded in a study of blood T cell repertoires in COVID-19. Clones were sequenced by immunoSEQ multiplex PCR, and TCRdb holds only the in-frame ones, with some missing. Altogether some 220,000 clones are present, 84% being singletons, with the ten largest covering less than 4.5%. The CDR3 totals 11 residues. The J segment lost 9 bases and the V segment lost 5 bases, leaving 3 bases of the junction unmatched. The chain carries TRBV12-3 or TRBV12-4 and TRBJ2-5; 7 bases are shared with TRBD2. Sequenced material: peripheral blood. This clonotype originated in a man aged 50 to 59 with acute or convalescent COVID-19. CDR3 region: CASSRREAQYF. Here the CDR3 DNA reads TGTGCCAGCAGTCGCCGGGAGGCCCAGTACTTC.